What follows are 3 T cell receptor beta chains derived from one specimen sequenced in a study of T-cell reconstitution after alpha-beta-depleted transplantation in children. A TCRbeta library incorporating unique molecular identifiers was prepared. TCRdb processed the PCR reads anew with MiXCR; each CDR3 protein has one entry. The sample has around 960,000 distinct CDR3 sequences; about 29% are singletons. Specimen: PBMCs, mostly from graft donor cells, collected 360 days after TCRalphabeta/CD19-depleted stem cell transplant. These TCRs come from a boy less than two years old who had a stem cell transplant for SCID, so the T cells may come from the graft donor.

This clonotype was detected only a few times. The V gene is TRBV28, the J gene TRBJ2-5, with 7 bases lining up with TRBD1. The junction had 22 bases not matched to a gene; V was cut back by 10 bases and J by 5 bases. The V gene's germline CDR1 is MDHEN and CDR2 SYDVKM. This CDR3 is 17 amino acids long. In DNA, the CDR3 is TGTGCCACCTCCGGGAAAGGGGGCGCTTTTGGCCGGGAGACCCAGTACTTC. Protein sequence: CATSGKGGAFGRETQYF.

V gene TRBV12-3 or TRBV12-4 combines with J gene TRBJ2-2; D ambiguous. The germline V and J ends were trimmed by 2 bases and 6 bases, with 7 bases remaining between them. There are 13 residues in the CDR3. This CDR3 reads CASSLYRAGELFF. In nucleotides, the CDR3 is TGTGCCAGCAGTTTATATAGGGCCGGGGAGCTGTTTTTT.

In its sample, this clonotype was seen a few times. The chain couples TRBV19 to TRBJ1-1; D gene uncertain. The V gene's germline CDR1 is LNHDA and CDR2 SQIVND (reference sequence). The CDR3 is 14 amino acids. Trimming stripped 1 base from V and 13 bases from J, with 19 bases between. CDR3 sequence reads: CASSIVVGLDGSFF. Here the CDR3 DNA reads TGTGCCAGTAGTATAGTTGTAGGACTCGACGGGAGTTTCTTT.